This record covers a single TCR beta chain. Its specific antigen is unknown. No base quality information exists; no much larger clone differs at one position. Using the deep immunoSEQ assay, multiplex PCR amplified TCR CDR3 regions from genomic DNA. Genomic DNA extracted from each cell subset was distributed evenly over all wells of several immunoSEQ 96-well plates, and each plate served as one replicate. Each replicate PCR for sorted subsets received about 220 ng genomic DNA, equal to roughly 29,000 T cell genomes. Purified libraries were measured with a Qubit 3.0 fluorometer, size-checked on a Bioanalyzer 2100, and measured again with the KAPA Library Quantification kit. Each immunoSEQ 96-well plate was sequenced on its own single-read 150-cycle Illumina NextSeq 550 flow cell. From the authors' description of their analysis: Because the immunoSEQ output held only junctional sequences and lacked quality scores, the filtering could not match the filtering applied to full-length reads. To assign V/J genes and CDR3, sequences were annotated against IMGT germline references using PyIR, a Python wrapper for IgBLAST v1.9. Reads were filtered out if the reads had weak V/J assignments (E-value above 1e-6), no CDR3, stop codons, out-of-frame junctions, or ambiguous translated residues. V3J clonotypes were defined as sequences sharing the same inferred V gene, J gene, and CDR3 amino acid sequence. The percentage overlap between two repertoires was calculated by dividing the number of shared unique clonotypes by the size of the smaller repertoire. Richness of each repertoire was evaluated using RTK rarefaction, the Chao1 estimator, and Recon v2.1 estimates of unobserved clonotypes. Generation probabilities were computed with OLGA for all TCRbeta clonotypes obtained by the gDNA method from four donors. In its TCRdb copy, this immuneACCESS table keeps in-frame sequences only and misses some clones. Where compared with another copy, unresolved V genes explain less than half of these, and the others have no known cause. Clone size and V and J calls were adopted from that table, with D and trimming inferred from the DNA. This sample is represented by around 990,000 clones; approximately 75% of them were singletons. Of the sample, approximately 0.95% falls within the top ten clones.

Healthy HIV-negative adults with no recently reported acute infections or vaccinations were included as donors. Only Caucasian adults living in Nashville, Tennessee, USA were represented among the donors. CD4+ T cells were enriched by magnetic negative selection, after which naive cells were positively selected on CD45RA and the negative fraction was taken as the memory subset. Blood was obtained by leukapheresis, after which PBMCs were separated by Ficoll-Histopaque density gradient centrifugation and cryopreserved in liquid nitrogen vapor phase. Analytical flow cytometry was used to check the purity and quantity of every magnetically sorted T cell population. Genomic DNA was isolated from every sorted fraction and measured by UV absorbance on a Nanodrop 2000c. The junction carries 10 bases between V and J, which are trimmed by 4 bases and 3 bases respectively. CDR1 and CDR2 were assigned from the germline V gene as MGHDK and SYGVNS. The CDR3 starts with the cysteine, ends with the phenylalanine, and has 13 residues. The entry retains the CDR3 DNA only, 39 bases that are in frame from base 1.

The data stem from a study of shared clonotypes between healthy human individuals (TCRdb year 2020). Regarding the complete study: The cohort included a few men and two women between 18 and 49 years of age. For each donor, CD4 naive and CD4 memory were each run on three plates, CD8 naive on two plates, and CD8 memory on one plate. To increase sequencing depth and limit assay-specific biases, different laboratories used diverse techniques to prepare libraries and sequence TCR repertoires. Blood TCR repertoires of roughly five healthy adults were deeply sequenced to estimate repertoire size and the extent of clonotype sharing between individuals. Each donor's leukapheresis produced roughly between roughly 0.85 and 9.5 billion PBMCs.

What the study reported, not specific to this receptor: Estimated clonotype richness was generally larger for naive than for memory subsets. Pairwise subsampling led to the expectation that sequencing depth would affect the degree of clonotype sharing among donors. Across a few donors, around 5% of naive CD4, roughly 3.5% of naive CD8, 2.3% of memory CD4, and under 0.45% of memory CD8 clonotypes were shared. Higher generation probabilities were observed for clonotypes shared by all four sorted-subset donors than for non-shared clonotypes. The genetic and exposure-history diversity represented was limited by the small number of donors. Rarefaction of sorted-subset datasets indicated incomplete sequencing despite the large sequencing depth. Sampling was restricted to blood, and TCR repertoires in tissues likely differ from the TCR repertoires found in blood.

The sequenced material came from memory CD4+ T cells from PBMCs. This specimen's cell subset or site label, per the study, means: CD45RA-negative fraction. The TCR sequence derives from a man aged 18-30 years in good health. Some clones in this sample may be carry-over from other donors' samples. The chain was built from TRBV25-1 and TRBJ2-7; the D gene is perhaps TRBD2, from 6 matching bases. The nucleotides are TGTGCCAGCAGTGGCGGGACTCTCTACGAGCAGTACTTC. It specifies CASSGGTLYEQYF.